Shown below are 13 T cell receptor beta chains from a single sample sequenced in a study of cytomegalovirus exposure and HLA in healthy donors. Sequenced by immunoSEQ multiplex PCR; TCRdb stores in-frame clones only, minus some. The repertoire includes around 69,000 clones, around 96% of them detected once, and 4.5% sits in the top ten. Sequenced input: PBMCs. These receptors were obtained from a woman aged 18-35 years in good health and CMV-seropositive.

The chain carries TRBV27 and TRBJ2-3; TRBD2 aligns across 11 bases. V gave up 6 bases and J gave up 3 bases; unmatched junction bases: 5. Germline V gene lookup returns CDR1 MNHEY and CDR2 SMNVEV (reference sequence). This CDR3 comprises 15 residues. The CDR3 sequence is CASRLAGGRTDTQYF. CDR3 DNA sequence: TGTGCCAGCAGGTTAGCGGGAGGGAGAACAGATACGCAGTATTTT.

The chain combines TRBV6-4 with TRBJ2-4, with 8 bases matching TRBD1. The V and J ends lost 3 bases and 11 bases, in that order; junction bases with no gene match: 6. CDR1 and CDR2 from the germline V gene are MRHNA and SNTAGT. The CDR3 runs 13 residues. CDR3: CASSETGGGVQYF. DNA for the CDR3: TGTGCCAGCAGTGAAACAGGGGGAGGCGTTCAGTACTTC.

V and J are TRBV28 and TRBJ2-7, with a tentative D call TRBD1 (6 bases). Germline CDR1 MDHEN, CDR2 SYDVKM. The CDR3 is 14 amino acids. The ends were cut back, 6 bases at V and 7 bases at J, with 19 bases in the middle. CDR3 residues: CASSPATGYREQYF. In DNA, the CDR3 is TGTGCCAGCAGCCCCGCGACAGGATATAGAGAGCAGTACTTC.

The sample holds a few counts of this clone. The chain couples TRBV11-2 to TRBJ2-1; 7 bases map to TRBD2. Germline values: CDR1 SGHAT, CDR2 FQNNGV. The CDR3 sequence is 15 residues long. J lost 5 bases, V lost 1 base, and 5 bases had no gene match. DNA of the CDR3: TGTGCCAGCAGCTTAGTAATCCTAGCGGACAATGAGCAGTTCTTC. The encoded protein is CASSLVILADNEQFF.

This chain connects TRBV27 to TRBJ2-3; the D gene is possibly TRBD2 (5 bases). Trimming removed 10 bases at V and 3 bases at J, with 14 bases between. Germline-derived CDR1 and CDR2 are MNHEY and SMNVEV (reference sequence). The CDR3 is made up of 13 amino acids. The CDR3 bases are TGTGCCATCGGCAGACTAAATACAGATACGCAGTATTTT. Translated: CAIGRLNTDTQYF.

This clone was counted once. CDR3 nucleotides: TGTGCCAGCAGTTACCTGGAGGGCACTGAAGCTTTCTTT. It codes for CASSYLEGTEAFF. The genes are TRBV6-5 and TRBJ1-1; D not resolved. Between the trimmed V and J ends, which lost 2 bases and 4 bases, there was a span of 8 bases. The CDR3 is 13 amino acids. Germline values: CDR1 MNHEY, CDR2 SVGAGI.

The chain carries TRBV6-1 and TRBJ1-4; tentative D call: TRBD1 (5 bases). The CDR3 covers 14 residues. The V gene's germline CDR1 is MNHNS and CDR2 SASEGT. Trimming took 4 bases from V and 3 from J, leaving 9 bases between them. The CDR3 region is CASSAWGANEKLFF. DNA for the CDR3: TGTGCCAGCAGTGCTTGGGGCGCTAATGAAAAACTGTTTTTT.

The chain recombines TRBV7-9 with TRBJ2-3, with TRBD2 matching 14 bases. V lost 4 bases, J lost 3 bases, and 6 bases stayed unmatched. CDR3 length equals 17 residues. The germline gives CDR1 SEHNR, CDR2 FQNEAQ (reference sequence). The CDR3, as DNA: TGTGCCAGCAGCTCGGGACTAGCGGGAGCAGGGACAGATACGCAGTATTTT. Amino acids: CASSSGLAGAGTDTQYF.

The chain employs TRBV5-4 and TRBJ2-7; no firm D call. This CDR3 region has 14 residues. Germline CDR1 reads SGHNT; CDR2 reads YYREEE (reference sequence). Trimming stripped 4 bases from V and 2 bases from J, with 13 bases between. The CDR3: CASSLPAVPYEQYF. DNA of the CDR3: TGTGCCAGCAGCCTTCCGGCGGTCCCCTACGAGCAGTACTTC. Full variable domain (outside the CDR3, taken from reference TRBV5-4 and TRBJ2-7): ETGVTQSPTHLIKTRGQQVTLRCSSQSGHNTVSWYQQALGQGPQFIFQYYREEENGRGNFPPRFSGLQFPNYSSELNVNALELDDSALYLCASSLPAVPYEQYFGPGTRLTVT.

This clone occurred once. CDR3 nucleotides: TGTGCCAGCAGTTTATTGCAGGGGCGAGGGAACACTGAAGCTTTCTTT. Encoded protein: CASSLLQGRGNTEAFF. V and J are TRBV28 and TRBJ1-1, with D perhaps TRBD1 (6 bases). V shed 1 base and J shed 1 base, with 13 bases lying between them. Germline values: CDR1 MDHEN, CDR2 SYDVKM. The CDR3 has 16 amino acids.

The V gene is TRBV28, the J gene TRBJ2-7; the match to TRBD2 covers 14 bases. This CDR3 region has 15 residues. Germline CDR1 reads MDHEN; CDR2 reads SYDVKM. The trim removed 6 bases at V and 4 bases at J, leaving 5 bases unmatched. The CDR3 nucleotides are TGTGCCAGCAGCGCCGGGACTAGCGGGAGTTACGAGCAGTACTTC. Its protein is CASSAGTSGSYEQYF.

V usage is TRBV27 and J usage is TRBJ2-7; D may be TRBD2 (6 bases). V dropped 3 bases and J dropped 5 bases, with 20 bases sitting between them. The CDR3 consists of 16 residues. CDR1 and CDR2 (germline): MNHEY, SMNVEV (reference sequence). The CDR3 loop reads CASSFSPRALADEQYF. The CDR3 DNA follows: TGTGCCAGCAGTTTTAGTCCCAGAGCTTTAGCGGACGAGCAGTACTTC.

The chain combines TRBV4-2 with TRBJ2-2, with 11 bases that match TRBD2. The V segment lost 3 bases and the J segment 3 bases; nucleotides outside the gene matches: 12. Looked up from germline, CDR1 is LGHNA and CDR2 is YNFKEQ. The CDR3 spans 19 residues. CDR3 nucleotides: TGTGCCAGCAGCCAGGGTGACTCTAGCGGGAGGCTTGACACCGGGGAGCTGTTTTTT. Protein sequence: CASSQGDSSGRLDTGELFF.